The 9 T cell receptor beta chains reported below all come from one sample, sequenced in a study of OX40 agonist ivuxolimab in advanced cancers. Clones were read by immunoSEQ multiplex PCR, and TCRdb kept only the in-frame ones, dropping some. The data contain tens of thousands of clones, approximately 89% of them singletons. The sequenced sample was CD4+ or CD8+ T cells sorted from blood, obtained in a trial of the OX40 agonist ivuxolimab. The source is an adult with an advanced solid tumor such as melanoma, head and neck, liver or kidney cancer.

This sequence joins TRBV5-6 and TRBJ2-5; no clear D gene. V was cut by 0 bases and J by 2 bases, with 8 bases left in between. Germline V lookup: CDR1 SGHDT, CDR2 YYEEEE. The CDR3 consists of 14 residues. For the CDR3, the DNA is TGTGCCAGCAGCTTGGTAGGTGGACAAGAGACCCAGTACTTC. This encodes CASSLVGGQETQYF.

The rearrangement joins TRBV5-1 to TRBJ2-3, with a possible D match to TRBD2 (6 bases). Trimming shortened V by 6 bases and J by 1 base, and 18 bases separated the two germline ends. The germline gives CDR1 SGHRS, CDR2 YFSETQ. The CDR3 consists of 16 residues. CDR3: CASTDPSRGGTDTQYF. In nucleotides, the CDR3 is TGCGCCAGCACCGACCCCTCCCGCGGGGGCACAGATACGCAGTATTTT.

Comments on this clone: Distinct nucleotide sequences in the sample also encode this CDR3. The rearrangement uses TRBV9 and TRBJ2-1; D possibly corresponds to TRBD2 (6 bases). The CDR3 runs 15 residues. The V gene lost 1 base and the J gene lost 1 base, with 9 bases spanning the gap. Germline assignment: CDR1 SGDLS and CDR2 YYNGEE. CDR3 coding DNA: TGTGCCAGCAGCGTATTCGGGAGTTCCTACAATGAGCAGTTCTTC. Its translation: CASSVFGSSYNEQFF.

CDR3 bases: TGTGCCAGTAACTCACAGGGAGCCAATGAGCAGTTCTTC. This encodes CASNSQGANEQFF. V is TRBV6-6 and J is TRBJ2-1; D possibly corresponds to TRBD1 (6 bases). The germline V gene has CDR1 MNHNY and CDR2 SVGAGI (reference sequence). Trimming removed 9 bases at V and 6 bases at J, with 15 bases between. CDR3 length: 13 amino acids.

This chain links TRBV23-1 with TRBJ1-4; TRBD1 might be the D (6 bases). TRBV23-1 falls under the ORF class, with uncertain function. V was cut by 6 bases and J by 1 base, with 9 bases left in between. CDR3 length: 14 residues. CDR3 sequence: CASRHRVTNEKLFF. The DNA for the CDR3 is TGCGCCAGCAGGCACAGGGTAACTAATGAAAAACTGTTTTTT.

This chain connects TRBV9 to TRBJ1-2; TRBD1 is a possible D gene (6 bases). CDR3 length: 17 residues. Trimming left V 0 bases short and J 5 bases short, with 20 bases between. Germline V gives CDR1 SGDLS, CDR2 YYNGEE. This CDR3 reads CASSVGLLRGQGYGYTF. The CDR3 DNA follows: TGTGCCAGCAGCGTAGGGCTTCTCCGGGGGCAGGGGTATGGCTACACCTTC.

This rearrangement joins TRBV21-1 to TRBJ2-2; TRBD2, the table's D call, was not compared with the DNA. TRBV21-1 is given as a pseudogene. This CDR3 is 20 amino acids long. CDR3 protein: CASSKEVGLAGGPNTGELFF. DNA for the CDR3: TGTGCCAGCAGCAAAGAGGTCGGACTAGCGGGGGGACCCAACACCGGGGAGCTGTTTTTT.

This chain uses TRBV5-1 with TRBJ2-3, with TRBD1 matching over 7 bases. Germline CDR1 is SGHRS and CDR2 is YFSETQ. This CDR3 has 15 amino acids. Trimming took 2 bases from V and 0 from J; bases not matched to a gene: 3. The CDR3 here is CASSLSTGSTDTQYF. In DNA, the CDR3 is TGCGCCAGCAGCTTATCGACAGGGAGCACAGATACGCAGTATTTT.

The chain uses TRBV5-1 and TRBJ2-3, with D perhaps TRBD1 (6 bases). CDR1 is SGHRS, CDR2 YFSETQ, per germline. The CDR3 loop spans 17 amino acids. With 2 bases removed from V and 3 bases from J, the gap between germline ends came to 19 bases. The CDR3 region has the DNA TGCGCCAGCAGCTTACTCCCTTTGGGGGCCGGGACAGATACGCAGTATTTT. Translating gives CASSLLPLGAGTDTQYF. Together with reference TRBV5-1 and TRBJ2-3, the CDR3 gives the full variable domain: KAGVTQTPRYLIKTRGQQVTLSCSPISGHRSVSWYQQTPGQGLQFLFEYFSETQRNKGNFPGRFSGRQFSNSRSEMNVSTLELGDSALYLCASSLLPLGAGTDTQYFGPGTRLTVL.